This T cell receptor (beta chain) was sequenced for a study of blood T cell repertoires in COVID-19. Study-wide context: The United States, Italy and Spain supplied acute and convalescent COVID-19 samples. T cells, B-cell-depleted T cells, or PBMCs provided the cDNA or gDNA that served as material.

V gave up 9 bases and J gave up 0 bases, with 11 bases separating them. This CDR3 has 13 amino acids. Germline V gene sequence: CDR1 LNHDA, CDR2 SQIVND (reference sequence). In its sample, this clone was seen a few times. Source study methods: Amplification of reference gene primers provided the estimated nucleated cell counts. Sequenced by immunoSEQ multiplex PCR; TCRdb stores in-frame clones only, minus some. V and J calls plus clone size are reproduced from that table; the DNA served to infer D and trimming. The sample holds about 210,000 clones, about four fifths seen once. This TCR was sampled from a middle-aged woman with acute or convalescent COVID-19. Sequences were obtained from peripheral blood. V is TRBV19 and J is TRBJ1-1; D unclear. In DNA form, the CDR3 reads TGTGCCAGCAAGAGCGGCATGAACACTGAAGCTTTCTTT. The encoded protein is CASKSGMNTEAFF.